The 27 T cell receptor beta chains listed next were all sequenced from one sample in a study of blood T cell repertoires in COVID-19. Assay used: immunoSEQ multiplex PCR; TCRdb lists only in-frame clones, some missing. The table shows over 200,000 clones, with roughly nine tenths occurring only once. The sequencing input was peripheral blood. The receptors stem from a middle-aged man who had recovered from COVID-19.

DNA for the CDR3: TGCGCCAGCAGCCAAGAACTTCGAGGCCCCTACGAGCAGTACTTC. It is translated as CASSQELRGPYEQYF. The chain has TRBV4-3 and TRBJ2-7; no definite D call. This CDR3 has 15 amino acids. Trimming removed 0 bases at V and 2 bases at J, with 11 bases between. Germline CDR1 is LGHNA and CDR2 is YSLEER.

The V gene is TRBV19, the J gene TRBJ1-1, with 9 bases matching TRBD1. The CDR3 runs to 13 residues. Germline V gene sequence: CDR1 LNHDA, CDR2 SQIVND (reference sequence). The V and J ends lost 4 bases and 6 bases, in that order; junction bases with no gene match: 3. The CDR3 region is CASSRGTGPEAFF. The CDR3 nucleotides are TGTGCCAGTAGTAGGGGGACAGGGCCTGAAGCTTTCTTT.

V and J are TRBV2 and TRBJ2-3; D call uncertain. Trimming cost V 7 bases and J 1 base, with 6 bases left between them. The CDR3 is 12 residues long. The germline CDR1 and CDR2 sequences are SNHLY and FYNNEI. The CDR3 protein is CASKAGTDTQYF. The CDR3 DNA sequence: TGTGCCAGCAAGGCGGGCACAGATACGCAGTATTTT. The variable domain in full, with the rest retrieved from reference TRBV2 and TRBJ2-3, is EPEVTQTPSHQVTQMGQEVILRCVPISNHLYFYWYRQILGQKVEFLVSFYNNEISEKSEIFDDQFSVERPDGSNFTLKIRSTKLEDSAMYFCASKAGTDTQYFGPGTRLTVL.

The chain has TRBV19 and TRBJ1-1; tentative D call: TRBD1 (6 bases). Per the germline V gene, CDR1 is LNHDA and CDR2 is SQIVND (reference sequence). Trimming stripped 3 bases from V and 5 bases from J, with 13 bases between. The CDR3 covers 14 residues. CDR3 residues: CASSIPQGRTEAFF. For the CDR3, the DNA is TGTGCCAGTAGTATCCCACAGGGTCGGACTGAAGCTTTCTTT.

In this sample, this clone turned up a few times. This chain connects TRBV18 to TRBJ1-5, with 9 bases lining up with TRBD1. The CDR3 covers 15 residues. The trim removed 3 bases at V and 6 bases at J, leaving 6 bases unmatched. Per the germline V gene, CDR1 is KGHSH and CDR2 is LQKENI. In nucleotides, the CDR3 is TGTGCCAGCTCACCCGACAGGGGGAAGGGTCAGCCCCAGCATTTT. The encoded protein is CASSPDRGKGQPQHF.

This chain links TRBV7-2 with TRBJ1-6; tentatively, D is TRBD1 (5 bases). The V end was cut by 4 bases, the J end by 7 bases, with 11 bases between. The CDR3 length is 14 residues. CDR1 and CDR2 from the germline V gene are SGHTA and FQGNSA. The CDR3 loop reads CASSSWGVNSPLHF. Written as DNA, the CDR3 is TGTGCCAGCAGCTCTTGGGGGGTGAATTCACCCCTCCACTTT.

The V gene is TRBV5-5, the J gene TRBJ2-3; 16 bases match TRBD2. The V and J ends lost 0 bases and 5 bases, in that order; junction bases with no gene match: 6. The CDR3 contains 18 residues. Germline CDR1 is SGHKS and CDR2 is YYEKEE (reference sequence). The CDR3 loop is CASSLVGTSGGAVDTQYF. CDR3 nucleotides: TGTGCCAGCAGCTTGGTGGGGACTAGCGGGGGGGCCGTAGATACGCAGTATTTT.

V and J are TRBV10-1 and TRBJ2-3, with D possibly TRBD2 on 6 matching bases. Germline V gene data show CDR1 as WNHNN and CDR2 as SYGVQD (reference sequence). With 4 bases removed from V and 0 bases from J, the gap between germline ends came to 14 bases. The CDR3 consists of 16 residues. The CDR3 DNA follows: TGCGCCAGCAGTGCTACTTTCGGGACTAGCACAGATACGCAGTATTTT. It encodes CASSATFGTSTDTQYF.

This chain links TRBV7-2 with TRBJ2-7, with TRBD1 matching 8 bases. V was clipped by 4 bases and J by 3 bases; unmatched bases: 11. Germline CDR1 and CDR2: SGHTA and FQGNSA. The CDR3 sequence is 16 residues long. CDR3 sequence reads: CASSYDGTGVYYEQYF. The CDR3 bases are TGTGCCAGCAGCTATGACGGGACAGGAGTTTACTACGAGCAGTACTTC.

The chain couples TRBV9 to TRBJ1-3; possibly TRBD1 for D (6 bases). V lost 3 bases and J lost 0, with 13 bases in between. The germline CDR1 and CDR2 sequences are SGDLS and YYNGEE. The CDR3 spans 16 residues. Here the CDR3 reads CASSAAGESSGNTIYF. CDR3 DNA sequence: TGTGCCAGCAGCGCAGCAGGGGAAAGCTCTGGAAACACCATATATTTT.

The V and J genes are TRBV5-4 and TRBJ1-6; 8 bases align to TRBD1. Germline CDR1 reads SGHNT; CDR2 reads YYREEE (reference sequence). J lost 7 bases, V lost 0 bases, and 0 bases had no gene match. The CDR3 runs 14 residues. The CDR3 spells CASSLGQGNSPLHF. As DNA, the CDR3 is TGTGCCAGCAGCTTGGGACAGGGGAATTCACCCCTCCACTTT.

This chain links TRBV28 with TRBJ1-2, with a weak D call TRBD1 (6 bases). The V gene's germline CDR1 is MDHEN and CDR2 SYDVKM. V lost 6 bases and J lost 8, with 19 bases in between. The CDR3 has 14 amino acids. This CDR3 reads CASRETTGIGGYTF. In nucleotides, the CDR3 is TGTGCCAGCAGGGAAACTACAGGGATCGGAGGCTACACCTTC.

The V call is TRBV7-8, the J call TRBJ2-7; D might be TRBD2 (5 bases). V lost 5 bases and J 1 base, leaving 18 bases between the germline ends. This CDR3 has 16 residues. Looked up from germline, CDR1 is SGHVS and CDR2 is FQNEAQ. The CDR3 DNA is TGTGCCAGCAGCCTTGAGAGGGCCATAAGTTCCTACGAGCAGTACTTC. It encodes CASSLERAISSYEQYF.

The chain combines TRBV6-5 with TRBJ1-6; a possible D gene is TRBD1 (6 bases). There are 14 residues in the CDR3. Germline assignment: CDR1 MNHEY and CDR2 SVGAGI. Between the trimmed V and J ends, which lost 0 bases and 7 bases, there was a span of 7 bases. The CDR3 region has the DNA TGTGCCAGCAGTTACTCGGACAGAAATTCACCCCTCCACTTT. Translation gives CASSYSDRNSPLHF.

The chain uses TRBV9 and TRBJ1-1; D ambiguous. Per the germline V gene, CDR1 is SGDLS and CDR2 is YYNGEE. The CDR3 is made up of 15 amino acids. Trimming removed 0 bases from V and 0 bases from J, with 9 bases in between. The chain's CDR3 is CASSVANQMNTEAFF. As DNA, the CDR3 is TGTGCCAGCAGCGTAGCTAACCAAATGAACACTGAAGCTTTCTTT.

The chain couples TRBV6-2 or TRBV6-3 to TRBJ2-2; D call uncertain. Deletions cut 4 bases from V and 6 bases from J, with 21 bases between. This CDR3 comprises 17 residues. CDR1 and CDR2 (germline): MNHEY, SVGEGT. The CDR3 DNA reads TGTGCCAGCAGTTCCCCCAAGGCGGCTATGAGGTCCGGGGAGCTGTTTTTT. This gives the protein CASSSPKAAMRSGELFF.

V usage is TRBV5-4 and J usage is TRBJ2-7; 7 positions agree with TRBD1. Germline trimming cut 4 bases from V and 7 bases from J; bases unmatched to any gene: 11. This CDR3 is 14 amino acids long. The V gene's germline CDR1 is SGHNT and CDR2 YYREEE (reference sequence). The CDR3 reads CASSDRQGLREQYF. DNA of the CDR3: TGTGCCAGCAGCGATCGACAGGGCCTTCGAGAGCAGTACTTC.

The V call is TRBV12-3 or TRBV12-4, the J call TRBJ2-7; no reliable D call. V was pared by 10 bases and J by 0 bases, with 10 bases between. This CDR3 is 12 amino acids long. The CDR3 is CATAWSSYEQYF. CDR3 nucleotides: TGTGCCACCGCCTGGAGCTCCTACGAGCAGTACTTC.

The J gene is TRBJ1-1, the V gene TRBV19; TRBD1 matches at 12 bases. V shed 6 bases and J 1 base; nucleotides not matched to a gene: 6. The CDR3 consists of 16 residues. CDR1 is LNHDA, CDR2 SQIVND, per germline (reference sequence). The CDR3: CASRSPGQGANTEAFF. CDR3 coding DNA: TGTGCCAGTAGGTCTCCGGGACAGGGGGCGAACACTGAAGCTTTCTTT.

The chain combines TRBV19 with TRBJ2-7; the match to TRBD1 covers 10 bases. This CDR3 has 16 residues. The V gene's germline CDR1 is LNHDA and CDR2 SQIVND (reference sequence). V was pared by 5 bases and J by 2 bases, with 9 bases of the junction left unmatched. CDR3 DNA sequence: TGTGCCAGTAGTCCTACCGGGACAGGGGTCACCTACGAGCAGTACTTC. Amino acids: CASSPTGTGVTYEQYF.

This chain connects TRBV6-5 to TRBJ2-6; possibly TRBD2 for D (5 bases). The CDR3 is 13 residues long. The germline gives CDR1 MNHEY, CDR2 SVGAGI. Trimming took 4 bases from V and 4 from J, leaving 5 bases between them. CDR3 in amino acids: CASSSGGANVLTF. CDR3 DNA sequence: TGTGCCAGCAGTTCGGGGGGGGCCAACGTCCTGACTTTC.

The chain is built from TRBV30 and TRBJ2-4, with D perhaps TRBD1 (6 bases). V lost 4 bases and J 2 bases, leaving 15 bases between the germline ends. Germline V gives CDR1 GTSNPN, CDR2 SVGIG (reference sequence). CDR3 length: 15 residues. CDR3: CAWNGAGTPKNIQYF. The CDR3 nucleotides read TGTGCCTGGAACGGCGCCGGGACACCCAAAAACATTCAGTACTTC.

The rearrangement links TRBV7-9 to TRBJ2-7; D ambiguous. V lost 1 base to trimming and J lost 3 bases, with 7 bases between them. In germline, CDR1 is SEHNR, CDR2 FQNEAQ (reference sequence). The CDR3 runs to 13 residues. Here the CDR3 DNA reads TGTGCCAGCAGCTTAGACGGCGGCTACGAGCAGTACTTC. This codes for CASSLDGGYEQYF.

The gene calls are TRBV5-6 and TRBJ1-2; D might be TRBD1 (5 bases). CDR1 is SGHDT and CDR2 is YYEEEE in the germline V gene. Trimming pared 4 bases from V and 4 bases from J, leaving 14 bases between. The CDR3 sequence is 14 residues long. In DNA, the CDR3 is TGTGCCAGCAGCCTACCTGACAGAGCCTATGGCTACACCTTC. Translating gives CASSLPDRAYGYTF.

The chain is built from TRBV7-2 and TRBJ2-7; 9 nucleotides agree with TRBD2. Germline loops: CDR1 SGHTA, CDR2 FQGNSA. Unmatched junction bases numbered 8, after V lost 1 base and J lost 7 bases. The CDR3 has 15 amino acids. The CDR3 protein is CASSLGGTSPREQYF. The CDR3 DNA follows: TGTGCCAGCAGCTTAGGGGGGACTAGCCCCCGGGAGCAGTACTTC.

The chain has TRBV6-5 and TRBJ2-7; 9 positions match TRBD1. The germline gives CDR1 MNHEY, CDR2 SVGAGI. J was trimmed by 5 bases and V by 5 bases; bases with no gene match: 7. This CDR3 is built from 14 residues. CDR3 in DNA: TGTGCCAGCAGTCCGGGACAGGGTTTCAACGAGCAGTACTTC. Its translation: CASSPGQGFNEQYF.

The chain has TRBV10-2 and TRBJ2-5; 8 bases are shared with TRBD2. With 3 bases clipped from V and 5 bases from J, the junction kept 14 bases outside the gene matches. This CDR3 is built from 17 residues. The germline V gene has CDR1 WSHSY and CDR2 SAAADI. In DNA, the CDR3 is TGCGCCAGCAGTGAAGATGGGCGCGGCGGGGGGCGGGAGACCCAGTACTTC. It is translated as CASSEDGRGGGRETQYF.